This T cell receptor beta chain was sequenced in a study of response to subunit inactivated influenza vaccine. This clonotype has a handful of counts. TCRdb called the RT-PCR reads again in MiXCR, with one record for every CDR3 protein. The table records around 710,000 distinct CDR3 sequences, approximately 14% of them present only once. Trimming at V came to 3 bases and at J to 2 bases, leaving 10 bases not matched to a gene. Per germline, CDR1 SGHTA and CDR2 FQGNSA. The CDR3 length is 17 residues. V is TRBV7-2 and J is TRBJ2-5; TRBD2 agrees at 9 bases. This receptor was identified in a man between 45 and 60 years old who received an inactivated influenza vaccine. Sample: PBMCs from blood, taken 14 to 15 days before vaccination. CDR3 sequence reads: CASSLGLRGGTQETQYF. The CDR3 nucleotides read TGTGCCAGCAGCTTGGGTTTGCGGGGGGGAACACAAGAGACCCAGTACTTC.